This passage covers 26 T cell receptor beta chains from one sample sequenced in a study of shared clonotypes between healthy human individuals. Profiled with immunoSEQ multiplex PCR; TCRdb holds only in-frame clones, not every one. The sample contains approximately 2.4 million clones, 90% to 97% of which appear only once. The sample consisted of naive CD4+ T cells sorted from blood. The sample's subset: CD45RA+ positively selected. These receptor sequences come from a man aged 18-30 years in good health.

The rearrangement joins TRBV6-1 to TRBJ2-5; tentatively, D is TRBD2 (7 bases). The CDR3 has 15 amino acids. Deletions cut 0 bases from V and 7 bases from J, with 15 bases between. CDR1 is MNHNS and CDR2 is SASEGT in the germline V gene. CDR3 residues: CASSEAITGRGTQYF. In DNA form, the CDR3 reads TGTGCCAGCAGTGAAGCGATCACAGGGAGGGGGACCCAGTACTTC.

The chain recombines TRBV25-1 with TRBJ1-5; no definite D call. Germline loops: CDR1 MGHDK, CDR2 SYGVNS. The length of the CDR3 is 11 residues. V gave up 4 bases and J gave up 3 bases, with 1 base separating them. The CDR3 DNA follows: TGTGCCAGCAGTGCCAATCAGCCCCAGCATTTT. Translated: CASSANQPQHF.

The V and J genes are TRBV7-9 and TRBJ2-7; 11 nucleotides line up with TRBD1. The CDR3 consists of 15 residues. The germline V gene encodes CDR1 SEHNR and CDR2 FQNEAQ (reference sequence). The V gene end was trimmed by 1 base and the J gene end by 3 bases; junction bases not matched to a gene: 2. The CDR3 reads CASSLGGTGGYEQYF. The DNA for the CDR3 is TGTGCCAGCAGCTTAGGAGGGACAGGGGGCTACGAGCAGTACTTC.

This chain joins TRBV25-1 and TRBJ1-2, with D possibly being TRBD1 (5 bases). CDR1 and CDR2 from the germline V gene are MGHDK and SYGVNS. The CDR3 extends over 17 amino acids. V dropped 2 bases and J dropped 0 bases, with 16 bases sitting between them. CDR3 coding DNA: TGTGCCAGCAGTGAAACCTCGTGGGGACTATCTAACTATGGCTACACCTTC. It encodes CASSETSWGLSNYGYTF.

The CDR3 DNA reads TGTGCCAGCTCAGCCGAAACTGCGGCCGGCGGTTCACCCCTCCACTTT. It encodes CASSAETAAGGSPLHF. The chain uses TRBV18 and TRBJ1-6; D ambiguous. The CDR3 is made up of 16 amino acids. V was trimmed by 5 bases and J by 9 bases, leaving 20 bases between them. Germline V CDR1 and CDR2: KGHSH, LQKENI.

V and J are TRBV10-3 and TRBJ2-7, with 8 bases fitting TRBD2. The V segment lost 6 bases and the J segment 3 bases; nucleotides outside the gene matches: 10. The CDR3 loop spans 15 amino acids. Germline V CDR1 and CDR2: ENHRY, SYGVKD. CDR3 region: CAISRGGGNSYEQYF. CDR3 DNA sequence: TGTGCCATCAGCCGGGGGGGCGGCAACAGCTACGAGCAGTACTTC.

The CDR3 DNA reads TGTGCCAGCAGCCGACTACGTCCGTCAGGGGGCTCTGAAGCTTTCTTT. Amino acids: CASSRLRPSGGSEAFF. The gene calls are TRBV7-2 and TRBJ1-1; 8 bases are a match to TRBD1. The V gene's germline CDR1 is SGHTA and CDR2 FQGNSA. The CDR3 covers 16 residues. Germline trimming cut 5 bases from V and 6 bases from J; bases unmatched to any gene: 14.

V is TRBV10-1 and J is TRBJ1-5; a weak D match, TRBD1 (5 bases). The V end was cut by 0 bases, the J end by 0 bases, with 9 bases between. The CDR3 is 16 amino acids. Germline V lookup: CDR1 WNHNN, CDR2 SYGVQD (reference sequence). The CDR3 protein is CASSESKGHSNQPQHF. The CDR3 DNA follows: TGCGCCAGCAGTGAGTCCAAGGGGCATAGCAATCAGCCCCAGCATTTT.

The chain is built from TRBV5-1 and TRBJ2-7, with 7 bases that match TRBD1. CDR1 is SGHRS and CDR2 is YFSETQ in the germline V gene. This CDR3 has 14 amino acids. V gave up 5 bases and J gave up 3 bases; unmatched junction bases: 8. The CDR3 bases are TGCGCCAGCAGTTTCACAGGGGTATACTACGAGCAGTACTTC. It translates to CASSFTGVYYEQYF.

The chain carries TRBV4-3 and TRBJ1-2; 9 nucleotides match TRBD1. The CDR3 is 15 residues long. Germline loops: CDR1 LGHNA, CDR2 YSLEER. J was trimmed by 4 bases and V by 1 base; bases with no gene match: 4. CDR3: CASSQVTGGSYGYTF. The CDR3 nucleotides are TGCGCCAGCAGCCAAGTCACAGGGGGCAGCTATGGCTACACCTTC.

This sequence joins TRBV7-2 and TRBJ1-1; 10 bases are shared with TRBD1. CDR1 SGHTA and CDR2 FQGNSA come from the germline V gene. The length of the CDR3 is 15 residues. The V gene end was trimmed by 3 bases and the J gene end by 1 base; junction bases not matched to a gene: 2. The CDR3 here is CASSFRDRGNTEAFF. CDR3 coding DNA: TGTGCCAGCAGCTTCCGGGACAGGGGGAACACTGAAGCTTTCTTT. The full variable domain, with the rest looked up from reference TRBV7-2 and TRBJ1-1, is GAGVSQSPSNKVTEKGKDVELRCDPISGHTALYWYRQSLGQGLEFLIYFQGNSAPDKSGLPSDRFSAERTGGSVSTLTIQRTQQEDSAVYLCASSFRDRGNTEAFFGQGTRLTVV.

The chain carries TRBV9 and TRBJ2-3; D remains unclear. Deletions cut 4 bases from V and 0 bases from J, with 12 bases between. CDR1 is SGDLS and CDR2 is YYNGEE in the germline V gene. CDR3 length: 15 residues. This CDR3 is CASSPETFSTDTQYF. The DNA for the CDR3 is TGTGCCAGCAGCCCCGAGACATTTAGCACAGATACGCAGTATTTT.

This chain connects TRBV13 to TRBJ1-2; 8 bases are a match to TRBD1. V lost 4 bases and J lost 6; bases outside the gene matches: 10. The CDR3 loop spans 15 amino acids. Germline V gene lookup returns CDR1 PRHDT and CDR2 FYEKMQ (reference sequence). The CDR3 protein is CASSSDRVIRNGYTF. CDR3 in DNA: TGTGCCAGCAGCTCGGACAGGGTTATTAGGAATGGCTACACCTTC.

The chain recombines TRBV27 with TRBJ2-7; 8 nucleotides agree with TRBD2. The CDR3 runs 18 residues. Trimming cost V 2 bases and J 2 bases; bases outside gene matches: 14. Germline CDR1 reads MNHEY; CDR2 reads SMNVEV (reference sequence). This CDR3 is CASSLGLAGSGFTYEQYF. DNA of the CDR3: TGTGCCAGCAGTTTAGGTCTAGCGGGCTCCGGATTCACCTACGAGCAGTACTTC.

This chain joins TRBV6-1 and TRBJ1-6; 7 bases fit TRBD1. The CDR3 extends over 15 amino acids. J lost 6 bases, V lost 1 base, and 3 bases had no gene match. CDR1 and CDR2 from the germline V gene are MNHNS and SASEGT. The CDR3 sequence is CASSEGGTVNSPLHF. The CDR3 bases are TGTGCCAGCAGTGAAGGGGGGACAGTTAATTCACCCCTCCACTTT.

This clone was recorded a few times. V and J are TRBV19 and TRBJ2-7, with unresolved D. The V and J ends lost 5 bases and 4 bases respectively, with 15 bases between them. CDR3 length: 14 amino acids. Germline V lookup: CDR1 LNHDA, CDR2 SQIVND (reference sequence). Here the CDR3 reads CASSEIRAPYEQYF. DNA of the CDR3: TGTGCCAGTAGTGAAATCCGGGCTCCATACGAGCAGTACTTC.

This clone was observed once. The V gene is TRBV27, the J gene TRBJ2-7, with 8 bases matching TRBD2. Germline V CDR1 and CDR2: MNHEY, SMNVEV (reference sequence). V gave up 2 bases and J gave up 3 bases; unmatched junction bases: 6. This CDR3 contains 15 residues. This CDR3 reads CASSLKGGLVYEQYF. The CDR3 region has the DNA TGTGCCAGCAGTTTAAAGGGGGGACTAGTCTACGAGCAGTACTTC.

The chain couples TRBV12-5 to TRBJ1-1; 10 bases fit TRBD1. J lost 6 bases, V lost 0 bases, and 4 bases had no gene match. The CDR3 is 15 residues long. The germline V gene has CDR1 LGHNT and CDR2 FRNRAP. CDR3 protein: CASGLVPGQGSEAFF. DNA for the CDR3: TGTGCTAGTGGTTTGGTTCCGGGACAGGGGTCTGAAGCTTTCTTT. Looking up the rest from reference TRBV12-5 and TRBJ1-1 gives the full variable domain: DARVTQTPRHKVTEMGQEVTMRCQPILGHNTVFWYRQTMMQGLELLAYFRNRAPLDDSGMPKDRFSAEMPDATLATLKIQPSEPRDSAVYFCASGLVPGQGSEAFFGQGTRLTVV.

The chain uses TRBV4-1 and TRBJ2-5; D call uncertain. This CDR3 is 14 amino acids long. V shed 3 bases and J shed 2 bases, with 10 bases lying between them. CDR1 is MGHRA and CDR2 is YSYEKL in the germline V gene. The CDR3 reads CASSQAGVQETQYF. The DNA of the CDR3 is TGCGCCAGCAGCCAGGCTGGAGTGCAAGAGACCCAGTACTTC.

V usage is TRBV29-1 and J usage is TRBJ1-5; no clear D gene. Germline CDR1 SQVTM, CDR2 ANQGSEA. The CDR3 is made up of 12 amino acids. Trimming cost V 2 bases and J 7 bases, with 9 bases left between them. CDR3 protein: CSVESPGQPQHF. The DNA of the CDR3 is TGCAGCGTTGAATCCCCGGGCCAGCCCCAGCATTTT.

In DNA form, the CDR3 reads TGTGCCAGCAGTGAACAAGCGGGGCTCTACAATGAGCAGTTCTTC. This encodes CASSEQAGLYNEQFF. V gene TRBV6-1 combines with J gene TRBJ2-1; 7 bases are shared with TRBD2. The CDR3 covers 15 residues. Trimming at V came to 2 bases and at J to 3 bases, leaving 4 bases not matched to a gene. CDR1 is MNHNS, CDR2 SASEGT, per germline.

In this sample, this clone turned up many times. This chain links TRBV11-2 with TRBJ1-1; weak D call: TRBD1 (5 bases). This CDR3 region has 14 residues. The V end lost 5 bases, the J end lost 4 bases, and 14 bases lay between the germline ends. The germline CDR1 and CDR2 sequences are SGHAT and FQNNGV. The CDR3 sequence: CASSLKGWGTEAFF. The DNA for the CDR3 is TGTGCCAGCAGCCTCAAGGGGTGGGGCACTGAAGCTTTCTTT.

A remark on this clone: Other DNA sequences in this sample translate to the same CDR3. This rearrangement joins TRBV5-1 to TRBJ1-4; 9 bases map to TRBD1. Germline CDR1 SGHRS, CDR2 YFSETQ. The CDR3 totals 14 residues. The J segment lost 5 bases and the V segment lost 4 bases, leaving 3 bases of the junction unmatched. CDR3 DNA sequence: TGCGCCAGCAGCCCTGGACAGGGGAATGAAAAACTGTTTTTT. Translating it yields CASSPGQGNEKLFF.

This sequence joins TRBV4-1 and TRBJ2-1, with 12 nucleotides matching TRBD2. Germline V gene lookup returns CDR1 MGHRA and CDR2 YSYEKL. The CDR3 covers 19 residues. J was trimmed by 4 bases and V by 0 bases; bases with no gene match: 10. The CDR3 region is CASSQDRSLAGGRYNEQFF. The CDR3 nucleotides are TGCGCCAGCAGCCAAGATCGGTCGCTAGCGGGAGGGAGATACAATGAGCAGTTCTTC.

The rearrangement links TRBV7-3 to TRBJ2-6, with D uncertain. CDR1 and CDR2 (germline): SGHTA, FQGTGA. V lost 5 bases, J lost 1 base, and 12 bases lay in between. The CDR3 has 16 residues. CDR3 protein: CASSPPPRSGANVLTF. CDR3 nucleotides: TGTGCCAGCAGCCCACCCCCGAGGTCTGGGGCCAACGTCCTGACTTTC.

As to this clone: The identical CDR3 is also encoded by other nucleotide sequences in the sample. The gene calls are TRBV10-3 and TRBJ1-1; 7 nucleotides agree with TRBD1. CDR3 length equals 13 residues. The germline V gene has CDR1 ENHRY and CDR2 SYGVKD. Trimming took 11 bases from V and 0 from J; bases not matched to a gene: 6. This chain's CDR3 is CASGDSMNTEAFF. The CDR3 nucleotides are TGTGCCTCAGGGGACAGCATGAACACTGAAGCTTTCTTT.